The entry below gives a single T cell receptor beta chain sequence along with its context. Its antigen is unknown. The PCR employed 60 Vbeta primers together with 13 Jbeta primers. Clones were sequenced by immunoSEQ multiplex PCR, and TCRdb holds only the in-frame ones, with some missing. The sample has about 130,000 clones, roughly 80% seen once; the top ten hold around 2%. This CDR3 comprises 14 residues. Trimming took 6 bases from V and 6 from J; bases not matched to a gene: 11. CDR1 is MNHEY, CDR2 SVGAGI, per germline. These data originate in a study of cytomegalovirus exposure and HLA in healthy donors. Regarding the study as a whole: When presence/absence was analysed, sequencing depth was taken to be roughly uniform across donors.

Sequencing was carried out using PBMCs. The sequence came from a man aged 25-45 years in good health and CMV-seronegative. The chain employs TRBV6-5 and TRBJ2-7, with 7 bases that match TRBD1. The CDR3 DNA reads as TGTGCCAGCAGCTACAGGGGTCTTCCCCTCGAGCAGTACTTC. This gives the protein CASSYRGLPLEQYF.